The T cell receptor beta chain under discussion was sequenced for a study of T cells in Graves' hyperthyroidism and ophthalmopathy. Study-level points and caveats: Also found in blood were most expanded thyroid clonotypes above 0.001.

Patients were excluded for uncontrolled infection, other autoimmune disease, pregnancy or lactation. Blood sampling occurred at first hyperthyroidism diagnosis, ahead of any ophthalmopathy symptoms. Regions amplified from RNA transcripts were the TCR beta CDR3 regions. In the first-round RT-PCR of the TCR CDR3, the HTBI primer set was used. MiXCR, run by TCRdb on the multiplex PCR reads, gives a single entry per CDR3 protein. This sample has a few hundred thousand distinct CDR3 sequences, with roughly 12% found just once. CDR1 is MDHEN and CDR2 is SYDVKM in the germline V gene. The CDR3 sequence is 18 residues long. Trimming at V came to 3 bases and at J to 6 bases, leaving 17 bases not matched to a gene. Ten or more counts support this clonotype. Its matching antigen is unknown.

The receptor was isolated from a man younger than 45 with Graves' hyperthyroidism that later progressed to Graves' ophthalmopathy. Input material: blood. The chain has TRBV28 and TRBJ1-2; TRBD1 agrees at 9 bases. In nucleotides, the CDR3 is TGTGCCAGCAGTTTGTGGGACCGACCGGACAGGGGAACGGATGGCTACACCTTC. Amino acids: CASSLWDRPDRGTDGYTF.